Many counts were recorded for the clone carrying this T cell receptor (beta chain). Its antigen is currently unknown. The assay was immunoSEQ multiplex PCR, and TCRdb's table has in-frame clones only and misses some. This table has over a million clones, 60% to 80% appearing once. The sample originates from a study of shared clonotypes between healthy human individuals. Turning to the study itself: Researchers drew samples from a couple of women and a few men aged 18 to 49. The study, taken as a whole, reports: An anticipated effect of sequencing depth on clonotype sharing among donors was recognized. Of the naive CD4 clonotypes, about 5.4% were shared across four donors. Larger estimated richness was generally recorded for naive subsets relative to memory subsets.

CDR1 MNHNS and CDR2 SASEGT come from the germline V gene. The CDR3 is 14 residues long. V dropped 7 bases and J dropped 4 bases, with 17 bases sitting between them. The receptor's source is a man between 18 and 29 years old in good health. The chain links TRBV6-1 to TRBJ2-7; D is uncertain. Sequenced input: memory CD4+ T cells sorted from blood. Subset meaning: CD45RA-negative fraction. The CDR3 spells CASTRNDIYYEQYF. CDR3 bases: TGTGCCAGCACCCGGAACGACATCTATTACGAGCAGTACTTC.